This T cell receptor beta chain was recorded in a study of blood T cell repertoires in COVID-19. The CDR3 runs 16 residues. The V gene lost 3 bases and the J gene lost 0 bases, with 14 bases spanning the gap. Germline loops: CDR1 SGHDT, CDR2 YYEEEE. Original analysis: Quantification of nucleated cells was approximated via reference gene primer amplification. Assay used: immunoSEQ multiplex PCR; TCRdb lists only in-frame clones, some missing. That table furnishes V, J and clone size, whereas the DNA furnished D and trimming. The sample holds fewer than 300,000 clones, 80% to 95% seen once. The rearrangement uses TRBV5-6 and TRBJ2-3, with D perhaps matching TRBD1 (6 bases). Sequencing was carried out using PBMCs or T cells enriched from blood (not recorded which). The clonotype originates from a woman in her 30s who had recovered from COVID-19. As DNA, the CDR3 is TGTGCCAGCAGCTCCGCCGGGACACCCAGCACAGATACGCAGTATTTT. Translation gives CASSSAGTPSTDTQYF.